This TCR beta chain was captured by sequencing in a study of cytomegalovirus exposure and HLA in healthy donors. The CDR3 sequence is 14 residues long. After removal of 3 bases from V and 8 bases from J, the junction contained 9 bases not matched to a gene. The germline V gene encodes CDR1 GTSNPN and CDR2 SVGIG (reference sequence). PCR primers comprised 60 Vbeta and 13 Jbeta primers. The repertoire was sequenced with immunoSEQ multiplex PCR; TCRdb's copy has only in-frame clones and lacks some. The sample lists 130,000 or so clones, around 85% occurring once. The sequenced material came from PBMCs. The receptor comes from a woman aged 30 to 39 in good health and CMV-seropositive. V usage is TRBV30 and J usage is TRBJ2-4, with 8 bases lining up with TRBD1. The CDR3 sequence is CAWSPGQGGDIQYF. The CDR3 nucleotides read TGTGCCTGGAGCCCAGGACAGGGTGGTGACATTCAGTACTTC.